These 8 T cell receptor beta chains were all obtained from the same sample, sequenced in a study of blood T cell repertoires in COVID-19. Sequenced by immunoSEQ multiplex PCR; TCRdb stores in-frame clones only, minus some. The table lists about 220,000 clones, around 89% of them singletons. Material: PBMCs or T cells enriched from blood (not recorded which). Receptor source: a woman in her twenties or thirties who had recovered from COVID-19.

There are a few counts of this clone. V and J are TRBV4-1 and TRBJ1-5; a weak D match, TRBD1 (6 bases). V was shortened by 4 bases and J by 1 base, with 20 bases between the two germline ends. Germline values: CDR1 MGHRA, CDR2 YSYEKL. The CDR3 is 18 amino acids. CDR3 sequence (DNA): TGCGCCAGCAGCCTGACCTCGTGGGGGGGCTCGAGCAATCAGCCCCAGCATTTT. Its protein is CASSLTSWGGSSNQPQHF.

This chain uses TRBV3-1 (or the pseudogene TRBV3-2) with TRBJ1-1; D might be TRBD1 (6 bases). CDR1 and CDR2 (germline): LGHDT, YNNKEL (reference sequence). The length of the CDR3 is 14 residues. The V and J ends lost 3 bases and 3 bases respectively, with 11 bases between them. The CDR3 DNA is TGTGCCAGCAGCCAGGCCGACAGGCACACTGAAGCTTTCTTT. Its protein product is CASSQADRHTEAFF.

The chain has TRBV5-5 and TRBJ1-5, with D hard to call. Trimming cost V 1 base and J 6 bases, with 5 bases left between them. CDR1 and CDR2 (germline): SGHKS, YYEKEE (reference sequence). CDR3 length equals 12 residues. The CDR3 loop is CASSLSGQPQHF. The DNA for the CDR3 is TGTGCCAGCAGCTTGAGCGGTCAGCCCCAGCATTTT.

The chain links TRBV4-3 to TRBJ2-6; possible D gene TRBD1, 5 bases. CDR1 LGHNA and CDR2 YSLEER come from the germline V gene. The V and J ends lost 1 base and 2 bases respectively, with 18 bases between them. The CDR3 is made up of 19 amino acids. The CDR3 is CASSQVRVRGGTGANVLTF. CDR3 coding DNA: TGCGCCAGCAGCCAAGTTCGTGTTAGGGGCGGTACTGGGGCCAACGTCCTGACTTTC.

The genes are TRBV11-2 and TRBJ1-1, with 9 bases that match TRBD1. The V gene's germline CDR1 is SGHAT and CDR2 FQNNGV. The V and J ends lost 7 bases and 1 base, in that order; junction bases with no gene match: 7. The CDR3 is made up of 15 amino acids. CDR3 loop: CASTRPGQGNTEAFF. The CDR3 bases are TGTGCCAGCACCCGTCCGGGACAGGGGAACACTGAAGCTTTCTTT.

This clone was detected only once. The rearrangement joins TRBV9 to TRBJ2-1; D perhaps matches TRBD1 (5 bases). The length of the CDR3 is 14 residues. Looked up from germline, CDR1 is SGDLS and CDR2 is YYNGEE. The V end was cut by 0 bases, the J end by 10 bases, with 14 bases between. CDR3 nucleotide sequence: TGTGCCAGCAGCGTAGGGCCAAGGGGCGAGGAGCAGTTCTTC. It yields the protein CASSVGPRGEEQFF.

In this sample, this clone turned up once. The CDR3 here is CASSPRTGNNEQFF. The CDR3 coding sequence is TGTGCCAGCAGCCCGAGGACAGGGAACAATGAGCAGTTCTTC. The chain recombines TRBV11-3 with TRBJ2-1; TRBD1 aligns across 8 bases. After removal of 5 bases from V and 5 bases from J, the junction contained 5 bases not matched to a gene. The CDR3 is 14 amino acids. Germline V CDR1 and CDR2: SGHNT, YENEEA.

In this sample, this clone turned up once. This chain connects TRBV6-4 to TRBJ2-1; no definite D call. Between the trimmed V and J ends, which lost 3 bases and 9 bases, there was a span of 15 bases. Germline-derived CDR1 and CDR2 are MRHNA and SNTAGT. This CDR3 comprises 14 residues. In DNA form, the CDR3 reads TGTGCCAGCAGTGAGACTTCCGAGCGCGGTGAGCAGTTCTTC. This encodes CASSETSERGEQFF.